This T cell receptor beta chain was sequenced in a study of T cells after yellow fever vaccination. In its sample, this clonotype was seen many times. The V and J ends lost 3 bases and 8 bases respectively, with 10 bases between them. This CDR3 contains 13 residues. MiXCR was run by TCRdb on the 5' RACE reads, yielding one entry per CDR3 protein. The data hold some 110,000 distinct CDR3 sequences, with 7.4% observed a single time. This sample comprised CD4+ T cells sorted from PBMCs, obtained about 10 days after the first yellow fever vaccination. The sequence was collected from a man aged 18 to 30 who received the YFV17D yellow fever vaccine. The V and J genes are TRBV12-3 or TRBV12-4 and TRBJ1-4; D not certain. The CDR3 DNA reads TGTGCCAGCAGTTTCGGGAGAGACGAAAAACTGTTTTTT. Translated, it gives CASSFGRDEKLFF.